This T cell receptor beta chain was recovered during a study of cytomegalovirus exposure and HLA in healthy donors. Study results and limitations: Later analysis identified a missense DCLRE1C variant that was linked to TCR beta V- and J-gene trimming.

The V and J ends lost 1 base and 5 bases respectively, with 8 bases between them. Germline assignment: CDR1 MDHEN and CDR2 SYDVKM. The CDR3 totals 13 residues. On this clone: Antigen specificity is unknown.

PCR employed 60 Vbeta and 13 Jbeta primers. TCRdb's copy holds only in-frame clones and misses some; the assay was immunoSEQ multiplex PCR. The sample carries tens of thousands of clones, more than 70% recorded once. The TCR originated in a man aged 40-55 years in good health and CMV-seronegative. The sample was PBMCs. The chain combines TRBV28 with TRBJ1-1; no clear D. The CDR3 loop is CASSLSRGTEAFF. CDR3 nucleotides: TGTGCCAGCAGTTTATCACGAGGGACTGAAGCTTTCTTT. The full variable domain, its missing parts supplied by reference TRBV28 and TRBJ1-1, is DVKVTQSSRYLVKRTGEKVFLECVQDMDHENMFWYRQDPGLGLRLIYFSYDVKMKEKGDIPEGYSVSREKKERFSLILESASTNQTSMYLCASSLSRGTEAFFGQGTRLTVV.